These T cell receptor beta chains were read from a single sample in a study of cytomegalovirus exposure and HLA in healthy donors. Only in-frame clones appear in the TCRdb table, and some are missing; sequencing was by immunoSEQ multiplex PCR. Among more than 80,000 clones listed, roughly 80% were seen once. Sequencing input: PBMCs. The receptors derive from a man aged 50-60 years in good health and CMV-seronegative. Each CDR3 is given with its conserved first and last residue. Fields, in order: clone size, CDR3 length, V gene, J gene, D gene, CDR3 protein, CDR3 DNA. The D gene is left open where the match is weak. Some rows have no size entry. The others give once, few or many, or a class for an expanded clone.

clone size: NA
CDR3 length: 14
V gene: TRBV6-1
J gene: TRBJ1-2
D gene: NA
CDR3 protein: CASKPITGPYGYTF
CDR3 DNA: TGTGCCAGCAAGCCAATTACAGGACCCTATGGCTACACCTTC

clone size: NA
CDR3 length: 14
V gene: TRBV9
J gene: TRBJ2-3
D gene: NA
CDR3 protein: CASSVVLGTDTQYF
CDR3 DNA: TGTGCCAGCAGCGTAGTTCTTGGCACAGATACGCAGTATTTT

clone size: NA
CDR3 length: 15
V gene: TRBV6-5
J gene: TRBJ1-2
D gene: TRBD1
CDR3 protein: CASSYLNRGGYGYTF
CDR3 DNA: TGTGCCAGCAGTTACCTGAACAGGGGAGGCTATGGCTACACCTTC

clone size: once
CDR3 length: 13
V gene: TRBV7-9
J gene: TRBJ1-6
D gene: NA
CDR3 protein: CASSSDRPSPLHF
CDR3 DNA: TGTGCCAGCAGCTCAGACAGGCCTTCACCCCTCCACTTT

clone size: NA
CDR3 length: 13
V gene: TRBV29-1
J gene: TRBJ2-2
D gene: NA
CDR3 protein: CSVDPLSTGELFF
CDR3 DNA: TGCAGCGTTGACCCCCTATCAACCGGGGAGCTGTTTTTT

clone size: NA
CDR3 length: 13
V gene: TRBV2
J gene: TRBJ2-5
D gene: TRBD2
CDR3 protein: CAGATSGSGTQYF
CDR3 DNA: TGTGCTGGGGCGACTAGCGGGAGTGGGACCCAGTACTTC

clone size: NA
CDR3 length: 19
V gene: TRBV7-9
J gene: TRBJ1-2
D gene: TRBD1
CDR3 protein: CASSLGSGQARAKYYGYTF
CDR3 DNA: TGTGCCAGCAGCTTAGGTTCGGGACAGGCTCGAGCAAAATACTATGGCTACACCTTC

clone size: once
CDR3 length: 16
V gene: TRBV7-2
J gene: TRBJ2-6
D gene: NA
CDR3 protein: CASSLVRPSGANVLTF
CDR3 DNA: TGTGCCAGCAGCTTAGTCAGGCCCTCTGGGGCCAACGTCCTGACTTTC

clone size: NA
CDR3 length: 15
V gene: TRBV27
J gene: TRBJ1-6
D gene: TRBD1
CDR3 protein: CASSLRTGLNSPLHF
CDR3 DNA: TGTGCCAGCAGTTTAAGGACAGGTCTTAATTCACCCCTCCACTTT

clone size: NA
CDR3 length: 15
V gene: TRBV4-1
J gene: TRBJ1-2
D gene: NA
CDR3 protein: CASSQPRARDYGYTF
CDR3 DNA: TGCGCCAGCAGCCAACCGAGGGCCCGGGACTATGGCTACACCTTC

clone size: NA
CDR3 length: 16
V gene: TRBV4-1
J gene: TRBJ1-6
D gene: NA
CDR3 protein: CASSQVLGGASSPLHF
CDR3 DNA: TGCGCCAGCAGCCAAGTCCTTGGGGGCGCAAGTTCACCCCTCCACTTT

clone size: NA
CDR3 length: 15
V gene: TRBV6-1
J gene: TRBJ2-5
D gene: NA
CDR3 protein: CASSEGFGARETQYF
CDR3 DNA: TGTGCCAGCAGTGAGGGATTTGGGGCAAGGGAGACCCAGTACTTC

clone size: NA
CDR3 length: 13
V gene: TRBV2
J gene: TRBJ2-5
D gene: TRBD1
CDR3 protein: CASSRDSQETQYF
CDR3 DNA: TGTGCCAGCAGCCGGGACAGTCAAGAGACCCAGTACTTC

clone size: NA
CDR3 length: 14
V gene: TRBV6-5
J gene: TRBJ2-7
D gene: TRBD2
CDR3 protein: CASSQAGASYEQYF
CDR3 DNA: TGTGCCAGCAGTCAAGCGGGGGCCAGCTACGAGCAGTACTTC

clone size: NA
CDR3 length: 17
V gene: TRBV7-8
J gene: TRBJ1-2
D gene: NA
CDR3 protein: CASSLAWPSAGIYGYTF
CDR3 DNA: TGTGCCAGCAGCTTAGCGTGGCCCTCGGCAGGAATCTATGGCTACACCTTC

clone size: NA
CDR3 length: 12
V gene: TRBV19
J gene: TRBJ1-5
D gene: NA
CDR3 protein: CASSRSNQPQHF
CDR3 DNA: TGTGCCAGTAGCCGTAGCAATCAGCCCCAGCATTTT

clone size: few
CDR3 length: 11
V gene: TRBV7-9
J gene: TRBJ1-1
D gene: TRBD1
CDR3 protein: CASSQTGGSFF
CDR3 DNA: TGTGCCAGCAGCCAGACAGGGGGGAGTTTCTTT

clone size: few
CDR3 length: 17
V gene: TRBV4-2
J gene: TRBJ1-2
D gene: TRBD1
CDR3 protein: CASSPKLGQGENYGYTF
CDR3 DNA: TGTGCCAGCAGCCCTAAACTTGGACAGGGGGAAAACTATGGCTACACCTTC

clone size: few
CDR3 length: 17
V gene: TRBV15
J gene: TRBJ2-1
D gene: NA
CDR3 protein: CATSRGGQGRSYNEQFF
CDR3 DNA: TGTGCCACCAGCAGAGGGGGTCAGGGGAGATCCTACAATGAGCAGTTCTTC

clone size: NA
CDR3 length: 15
V gene: TRBV5-4
J gene: TRBJ1-2
D gene: NA
CDR3 protein: CASSLRGLTNYGYTF
CDR3 DNA: TGTGCCAGCAGCTTGCGCGGGCTCACTAACTATGGCTACACCTTC

clone size: NA
CDR3 length: 13
V gene: TRBV2
J gene: TRBJ1-2
D gene: TRBD1
CDR3 protein: CASNTGANYGYTF
CDR3 DNA: TGTGCCAGCAATACAGGGGCTAACTATGGCTACACCTTC

clone size: NA
CDR3 length: 14
V gene: TRBV10-3
J gene: TRBJ2-7
D gene: TRBD2
CDR3 protein: CAIRLSGSSYEQYF
CDR3 DNA: TGTGCCATCAGACTCAGCGGGAGCTCCTACGAGCAGTACTTC

clone size: NA
CDR3 length: 12
V gene: TRBV5-1
J gene: TRBJ1-2
D gene: NA
CDR3 protein: CASSLGRDGYTF
CDR3 DNA: TGCGCCAGCAGCTTGGGCAGGGATGGCTACACCTTC

clone size: NA
CDR3 length: 13
V gene: TRBV5-1
J gene: TRBJ1-2
D gene: NA
CDR3 protein: CASSLVGDYGYTF
CDR3 DNA: TGCGCCAGCAGCCTGGTCGGGGACTATGGCTACACCTTC

clone size: NA
CDR3 length: 15
V gene: TRBV5-4
J gene: TRBJ1-3
D gene: NA
CDR3 protein: CASSGIQGAGNTIYF
CDR3 DNA: TGTGCCAGCAGCGGAATACAGGGAGCTGGAAACACCATATATTTT

clone size: NA
CDR3 length: 15
V gene: TRBV6-1
J gene: TRBJ2-5
D gene: NA
CDR3 protein: CASAPTPGPQETQYF
CDR3 DNA: TGTGCCAGCGCCCCCACCCCGGGTCCTCAAGAGACCCAGTACTTC

clone size: NA
CDR3 length: 14
V gene: TRBV2
J gene: TRBJ1-5
D gene: TRBD1
CDR3 protein: CASKSDRGNQPQHF
CDR3 DNA: TGTGCCAGCAAATCTGACAGGGGCAATCAGCCCCAGCATTTT

clone size: NA
CDR3 length: 14
V gene: TRBV30
J gene: TRBJ1-1
D gene: NA
CDR3 protein: CALQGVMADTEAFF
CDR3 DNA: TGTGCCCTGCAGGGTGTTATGGCCGACACTGAAGCTTTCTTT

clone size: NA
CDR3 length: 15
V gene: TRBV5-5
J gene: TRBJ2-1
D gene: TRBD2
CDR3 protein: CASSPPGGTYNEQFF
CDR3 DNA: TGTGCCAGCAGCCCCCCGGGGGGTACTTACAATGAGCAGTTCTTC

clone size: few
CDR3 length: 17
V gene: TRBV4-2
J gene: TRBJ2-1
D gene: NA
CDR3 protein: CASSQDISVVRSGEQFF
CDR3 DNA: TGTGCCAGCAGCCAAGATATTTCGGTGGTGCGGTCTGGTGAGCAGTTCTTC

clone size: few
CDR3 length: 16
V gene: TRBV30
J gene: TRBJ1-2
D gene: NA
CDR3 protein: CAWSVRAPLGSYGYTF
CDR3 DNA: TGTGCCTGGAGTGTACGAGCCCCTCTCGGGAGCTATGGCTACACCTTC

clone size: NA
CDR3 length: 18
V gene: TRBV19
J gene: TRBJ2-3
D gene: TRBD2
CDR3 protein: CASSGGTSGTPSTDTQYF
CDR3 DNA: TGTGCCAGTAGTGGGGGGACTAGCGGGACCCCTAGCACAGATACGCAGTATTTT

clone size: NA
CDR3 length: 11
V gene: TRBV29-1
J gene: TRBJ2-5
D gene: NA
CDR3 protein: CSVAQGETQYF
CDR3 DNA: TGCAGCGTAGCGCAGGGTGAGACCCAGTACTTC

clone size: NA
CDR3 length: 14
V gene: TRBV5-6
J gene: TRBJ2-5
D gene: NA
CDR3 protein: CASSYQDREETQYF
CDR3 DNA: TGTGCCAGCAGCTACCAGGACAGAGAAGAGACCCAGTACTTC

clone size: NA
CDR3 length: 16
V gene: TRBV19
J gene: TRBJ1-2
D gene: TRBD1
CDR3 protein: CASSPFGTVANYGYTF
CDR3 DNA: TGTGCCAGTAGCCCGTTCGGGACAGTCGCTAACTATGGCTACACCTTC

clone size: NA
CDR3 length: 13
V gene: TRBV5-1
J gene: TRBJ1-1
D gene: NA
CDR3 protein: CASSLQPGTEAFF
CDR3 DNA: TGCGCCAGCAGCCTCCAGCCAGGCACTGAAGCTTTCTTT

clone size: NA
CDR3 length: 15
V gene: TRBV6-1
J gene: TRBJ2-2
D gene: TRBD1
CDR3 protein: CASPQLTGSAGELFF
CDR3 DNA: TGTGCCAGCCCCCAACTGACAGGGTCGGCCGGGGAGCTGTTTTTT

clone size: NA
CDR3 length: 16
V gene: TRBV27
J gene: TRBJ2-7
D gene: TRBD1
CDR3 protein: CASSLSPGAGGYEQYF
CDR3 DNA: TGTGCCAGCAGTTTATCGCCGGGTGCAGGGGGCTACGAGCAGTACTTC

clone size: once
CDR3 length: 17
V gene: TRBV7-2
J gene: TRBJ1-5
D gene: TRBD1
CDR3 protein: CASSFGTGTLDRQPQHF
CDR3 DNA: TGTGCCAGCAGCTTCGGGACAGGGACCCTCGATCGTCAGCCCCAGCATTTT